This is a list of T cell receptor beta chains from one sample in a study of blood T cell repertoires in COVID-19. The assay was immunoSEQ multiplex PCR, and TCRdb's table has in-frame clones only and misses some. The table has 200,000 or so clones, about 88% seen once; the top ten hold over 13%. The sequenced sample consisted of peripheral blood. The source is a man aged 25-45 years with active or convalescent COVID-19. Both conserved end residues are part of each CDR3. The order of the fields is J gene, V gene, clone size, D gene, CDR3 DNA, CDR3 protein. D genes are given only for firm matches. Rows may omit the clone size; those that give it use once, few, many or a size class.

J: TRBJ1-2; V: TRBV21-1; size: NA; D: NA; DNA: TGTGCCAGCAGCAGTCCCAGAAACAACTATGGCTACACCTTC; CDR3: CASSSPRNNYGYTF
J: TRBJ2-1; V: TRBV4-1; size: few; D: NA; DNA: TGCGCCAGCAGCCAAGATCGAGGGTTGAATGAGCAGTTCTTC; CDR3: CASSQDRGLNEQFF
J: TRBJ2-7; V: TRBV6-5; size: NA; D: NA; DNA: TGTGCCAGCAGTTCGACTCAACTTTACGAGCAGTACTTC; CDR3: CASSSTQLYEQYF
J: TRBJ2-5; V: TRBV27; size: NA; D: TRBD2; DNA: TGTGCCAGCAGTTTAGGGACCGTGGGCGGGGGGCCAGAGACCCAGTACTTC; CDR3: CASSLGTVGGGPETQYF
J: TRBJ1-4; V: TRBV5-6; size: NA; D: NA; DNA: TGTGCCAGCAGTTTACAGGGTTCTAATGAAAAACTGTTTTTT; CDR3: CASSLQGSNEKLFF
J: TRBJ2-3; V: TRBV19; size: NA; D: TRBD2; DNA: TGTGCCAGTAGTATCGGGGGGGGCCCAGATACGCAGTATTTT; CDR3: CASSIGGGPDTQYF
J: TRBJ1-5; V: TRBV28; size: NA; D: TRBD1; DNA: TGTGCCAGCAGGCGCCGCCGCGGGGGACAGGGCAATCAGCCCCAGCATTTT; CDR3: CASRRRRGGQGNQPQHF
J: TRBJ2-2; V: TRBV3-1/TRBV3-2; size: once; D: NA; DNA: TGTGCCAGCAGCCCGGCTAGCATACGCACCGGGGAGCTGTTTTTT; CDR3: CASSPASIRTGELFF
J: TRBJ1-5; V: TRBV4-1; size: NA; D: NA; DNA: TGCGCCAGCAGCCAGGCGCGGGGCGGTAGCAATCAGCCCCAGCATTTT; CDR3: CASSQARGGSNQPQHF
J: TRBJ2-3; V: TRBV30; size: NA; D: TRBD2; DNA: TGTGCCTGTACCGGGTTAGCGGGACCGTCCACAGATACGCAGTATTTT; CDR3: CACTGLAGPSTDTQYF
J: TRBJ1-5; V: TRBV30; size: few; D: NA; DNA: TGTGCCTGGAGTTCAGGGGTCAATCAGCCCCAGCATTTT; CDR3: CAWSSGVNQPQHF
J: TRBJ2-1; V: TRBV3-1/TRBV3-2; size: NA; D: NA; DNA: TGTGCCAGCAGCCCCCCCCGCTCCTACAATGAGCAGTTCTTC; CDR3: CASSPPRSYNEQFF
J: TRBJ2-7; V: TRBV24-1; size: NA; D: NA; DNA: TGTGCCACCAGTGATACCCGGACAGACGAGCAGTACTTC; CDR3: CATSDTRTDEQYF
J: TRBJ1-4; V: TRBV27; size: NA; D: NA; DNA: TGTGCCAGCAGTTTACCAAGCCGGGGTCTTAATGAAAAACTGTTTTTT; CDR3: CASSLPSRGLNEKLFF
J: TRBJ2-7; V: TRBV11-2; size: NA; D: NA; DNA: TGTGCCAGCAGCCCTAGGACCGGGGAGAGGGAGCAGTACTTC; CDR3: CASSPRTGEREQYF
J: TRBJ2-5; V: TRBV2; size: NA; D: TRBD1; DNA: TGTGCCAGCAGTGAAGGGGCGACAGGGGCGTCGGAGACCCAGTACTTC; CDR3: CASSEGATGASETQYF
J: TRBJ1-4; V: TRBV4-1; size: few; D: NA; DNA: TGCGCCAGCAGCCGCCCCAACGGTCCTGCTGAAAAACTGTTTTTT; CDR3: CASSRPNGPAEKLFF
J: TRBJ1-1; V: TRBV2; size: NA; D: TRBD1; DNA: TGTGCCAGCAGTGAGCCGGGACAGGGGGCGAACACTGAAGCTTTCTTT; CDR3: CASSEPGQGANTEAFF
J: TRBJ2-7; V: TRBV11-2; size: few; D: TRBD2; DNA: TGTGCCAGCAGCTTAAGTAGGGGACTAGCGGCGACCTACGAGCAGTACTTC; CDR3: CASSLSRGLAATYEQYF
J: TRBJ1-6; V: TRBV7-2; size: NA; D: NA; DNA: TGTGCCAGCAGCTTGCAGGGGAATTCACCCCTCCACTTT; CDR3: CASSLQGNSPLHF
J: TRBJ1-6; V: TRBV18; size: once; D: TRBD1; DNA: TGTGCCAGCTCACCAGAGTCAGGGGGGAAGATTATCCTCCACTTT; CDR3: CASSPESGGKIILHF
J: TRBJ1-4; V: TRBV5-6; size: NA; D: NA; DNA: TGTGCCAGCAGCTTGAGTCCCGGGAACGGGGTAGAAAAACTGTTTTTT; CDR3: CASSLSPGNGVEKLFF
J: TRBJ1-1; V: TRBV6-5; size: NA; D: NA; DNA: TGTGCCAGCAGTTACTCGCTGACAGGTGAAGCTTTCTTT; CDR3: CASSYSLTGEAFF
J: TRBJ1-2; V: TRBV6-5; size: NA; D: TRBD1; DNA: TGTGCCAGCAGTTACGAACGGGACAGGGGACTCGGCTACACCTTC; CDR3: CASSYERDRGLGYTF
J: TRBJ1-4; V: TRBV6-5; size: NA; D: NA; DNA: TGTGCCAGCAGTTACACTTGGACAGCTATTAATGAAAAACTGTTTTTT; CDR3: CASSYTWTAINEKLFF
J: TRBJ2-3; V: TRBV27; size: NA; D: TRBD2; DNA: TGTGCCAGCAGCAGCGGGACGGACCGGAGCACAGATACGCAGTATTTT; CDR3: CASSSGTDRSTDTQYF
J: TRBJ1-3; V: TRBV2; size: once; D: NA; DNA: TGTGCCAGCAGTGCTCGGGATTCTGGAAACACCATATATTTT; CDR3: CASSARDSGNTIYF
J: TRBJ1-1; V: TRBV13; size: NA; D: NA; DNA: TGTGCCAGCAGCTTACGACGGGGGAACACTGAAGCTTTCTTT; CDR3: CASSLRRGNTEAFF